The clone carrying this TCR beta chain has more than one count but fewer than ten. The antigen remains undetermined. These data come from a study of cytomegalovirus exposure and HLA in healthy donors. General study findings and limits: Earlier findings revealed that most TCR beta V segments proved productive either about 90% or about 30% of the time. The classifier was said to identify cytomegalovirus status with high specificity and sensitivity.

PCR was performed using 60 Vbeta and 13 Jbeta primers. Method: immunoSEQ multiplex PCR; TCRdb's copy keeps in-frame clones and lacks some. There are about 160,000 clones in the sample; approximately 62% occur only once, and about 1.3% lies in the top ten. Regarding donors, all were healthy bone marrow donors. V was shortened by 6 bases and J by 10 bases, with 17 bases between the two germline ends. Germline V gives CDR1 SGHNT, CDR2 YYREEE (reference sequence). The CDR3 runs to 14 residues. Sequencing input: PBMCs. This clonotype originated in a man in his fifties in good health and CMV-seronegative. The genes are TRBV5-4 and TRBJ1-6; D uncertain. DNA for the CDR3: TGTGCCAGCACCCTGGGAGTGATTGACTCACCCCTCCACTTT. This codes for CASTLGVIDSPLHF.